This TCR beta chain was sequenced for a study of blood T cell repertoires in COVID-19. Study-level background: The study drew acute and convalescent COVID-19 samples from the United States, Italy and Spain. Sources were T cells, B-cell-depleted T cells, or PBMCs; the material itself was cDNA or gDNA.

Original handling: Cell counts per sample came from amplifying reference gene primers. Only in-frame clones appear in the TCRdb table, and some are missing; sequencing was by immunoSEQ multiplex PCR. Clonal size and the V and J genes are those of that table, whereas D and trimming came from the DNA. The repertoire holds hundreds of thousands of clones, with roughly 87% as singletons. This receptor was taken from a woman aged 50 to 60 who had recovered from COVID-19. The sequencing input was peripheral blood.

CDR3 sequence (DNA): TGTGCCAGCAGTCCGCTAACAGGGGATGGCACTGAAGCTTTCTTT. Encoded protein: CASSPLTGDGTEAFF. The J gene is TRBJ1-1, the V gene TRBV28; 7 nucleotides align to TRBD1. Germline V gene sequence: CDR1 MDHEN, CDR2 SYDVKM. V was clipped by 5 bases and J by 4 bases; unmatched bases: 10. There are 15 residues in the CDR3.